Below are 20 T cell receptor beta chains sequenced from a single sample in a study of T cell responses to AZD1222 COVID-19 vaccine. The protocol was immunoSEQ multiplex PCR, while the TCRdb copy is restricted to in-frame clones and leaves out a portion. The top ten clones hold about 4.8% of a sample with roughly 140,000 clones, around 91% of them seen once. The starting material was peripheral blood, obtained on day 0 of AZD1222 vaccination. The receptors were sampled from an adult in good health.

This sequence joins TRBV7-2 and TRBJ2-1; possible D gene TRBD2, 6 bases. V lost 0 bases, J lost 9 bases, and 9 bases lay in between. This CDR3 is 13 amino acids long. Germline V CDR1 and CDR2: SGHTA, FQGNSA. CDR3 sequence reads: CASSLAMGGEQFF. For the CDR3, the DNA is TGTGCCAGCAGCTTAGCGATGGGGGGTGAGCAGTTCTTC.

The V and J genes are TRBV28 and TRBJ1-5; D is unresolved. V lost 6 bases, J lost 3 bases, and 9 bases lay in between. In germline, CDR1 is MDHEN, CDR2 SYDVKM. The CDR3 extends over 13 amino acids. Here the CDR3 reads CASRAFLNQPQHF. The CDR3 DNA is TGTGCCAGCAGAGCCTTCCTCAATCAGCCCCAGCATTTT.

The chain uses TRBV28 and TRBJ1-4; 9 bases line up with TRBD1. Germline CDR1 MDHEN, CDR2 SYDVKM. The V gene end was trimmed by 2 bases and the J gene end by 5 bases; junction bases not matched to a gene: 18. The CDR3 loop spans 20 amino acids. CDR3 nucleotides: TGTGCCAGCAGTTTAACTTCATTGAGGGCTGGACAGGGGCAGAATGAAAAACTGTTTTTT. Protein: CASSLTSLRAGQGQNEKLFF.

The V gene is TRBV6-4, the J gene TRBJ2-7, with TRBD2 as a possible D gene (5 bases). The CDR3 runs 15 residues. Trimming shortened V by 8 bases and J by 3 bases, and 20 bases separated the two germline ends. Germline CDR1 and CDR2: MRHNA and SNTAGT. The CDR3 DNA sequence: TGTGCCAGCGCTCTAGGCCCCAACGGAGGCTACGAGCAGTACTTC. Its protein product is CASALGPNGGYEQYF.

This sequence joins TRBV29-1 and TRBJ2-7, with D possibly matching TRBD2 (6 bases). This CDR3 region has 15 residues. The germline gives CDR1 SQVTM, CDR2 ANQGSEA. Trimming cost V 7 bases and J 0 bases, with 19 bases left between them. This CDR3 reads CSARLGGGFSYEQYF. Written as DNA, the CDR3 is TGCAGCGCCCGCCTTGGGGGAGGATTCTCCTACGAGCAGTACTTC.

V and J are TRBV2 and TRBJ2-1; D unresolved. CDR1 and CDR2 from the germline V gene are SNHLY and FYNNEI. The CDR3 length is 15 residues. Trimming left V 7 bases short and J 0 bases short, with 13 bases between. CDR3 nucleotides: TGTGCCAGCACGTCCGGGTGGGGCTCCTACAATGAGCAGTTCTTC. Its translation: CASTSGWGSYNEQFF.

This rearrangement joins TRBV4-2 to TRBJ1-1; D is uncertain. V was pared by 0 bases and J by 1 base, with 12 bases between. The CDR3 spans 16 residues. Germline loops: CDR1 LGHNA, CDR2 YNFKEQ. Here the CDR3 reads CASSQESMKRNTEAFF. For the CDR3, the DNA is TGTGCCAGCAGCCAAGAATCGATGAAGAGGAACACTGAAGCTTTCTTT.

The chain links TRBV14 to TRBJ1-2; possible D gene TRBD1, 5 bases. The CDR3 consists of 14 residues. V was pared by 0 bases and J by 8 bases, with 13 bases between. Germline loops: CDR1 SGHDN, CDR2 FVKESK. The CDR3 protein is CASSQDLRAGGYTF. The CDR3 bases are TGTGCCAGCAGCCAAGACCTGAGGGCAGGGGGCTACACCTTC.

The rearrangement links TRBV24-1 to TRBJ1-1, with D maybe TRBD1 (6 bases). V was trimmed by 1 base and J by 9 bases, leaving 8 bases between them. Germline CDR1 and CDR2: KGHDR and SFDVKD. The CDR3 has 12 residues. The CDR3 DNA sequence: TGTGCCACCAGTGATTTCGGGGGGCAAGCTTTCTTT. Amino acid sequence: CATSDFGGQAFF.

This clone came up once. Here the CDR3 reads CASSETHGYEQYF. The CDR3 bases are TGTGCCAGCAGTGAAACCCACGGCTACGAGCAGTACTTC. The chain uses TRBV6-1 and TRBJ2-7; no reliable D call. Germline loops: CDR1 MNHNS, CDR2 SASEGT. V lost 2 bases, J lost 3 bases, and 8 bases lay in between. The CDR3 consists of 13 residues.

V gene TRBV7-2 combines with J gene TRBJ2-7; D is ambiguous. Germline V gives CDR1 SGHTA, CDR2 FQGNSA. V was clipped by 4 bases and J by 6 bases, with 10 bases between them. This CDR3 contains 12 residues. CDR3: CASSSFGVEQYF. The CDR3 DNA follows: TGTGCCAGCAGCTCATTTGGCGTCGAGCAGTACTTC.

This sequence joins TRBV6-7 and TRBJ1-2, with D uncertain. TRBV6-7 is assigned to the ORF class and has an uncertain function. V gave up 6 bases and J gave up 5 bases, with 10 bases separating them. CDR3 length: 12 residues. The CDR3 protein is CASSQTDYGYTF. CDR3 DNA sequence: TGTGCCAGCAGCCAGACTGATTATGGCTACACCTTC.

This clone appeared a single time. The chain carries TRBV15 and TRBJ1-2; the D is unclear. The CDR3 has 16 residues. Trimming pared 0 bases from V and 0 bases from J, leaving 11 bases between. CDR1 LNHNV and CDR2 YYDKDF come from the germline V gene (reference sequence). CDR3 nucleotide sequence: TGTGCCACCAGCAGAGATCGGGTGGAGACTAACTATGGCTACACCTTC. Amino acids: CATSRDRVETNYGYTF.

The V call is TRBV9, the J call TRBJ2-1, with TRBD2 matching over 11 bases. The germline V gene has CDR1 SGDLS and CDR2 YYNGEE. The V gene end was trimmed by 4 bases and the J gene end by 5 bases; junction bases not matched to a gene: 8. CDR3 length: 16 residues. CDR3 bases: TGTGCCAGCAGCCCCCCGGGGACTAGCGGTAACAATGAGCAGTTCTTC. This encodes CASSPPGTSGNNEQFF.

The chain combines TRBV7-8 with TRBJ2-5; no reliable D call. Germline CDR1 is SGHVS and CDR2 is FQNEAQ. This CDR3 has 13 amino acids. V was cut by 2 bases and J by 5 bases, with 9 bases left in between. The CDR3 DNA reads as TGTGCCAGCAGCTTAATATTGGAGGAGACCCAGTACTTC. Translated: CASSLILEETQYF.

The V call is TRBV2, the J call TRBJ2-1; D may correspond to TRBD1 or TRBD2 (5 bases each). This CDR3 spans 13 amino acids. The germline V gene has CDR1 SNHLY and CDR2 FYNNEI. Trimming left V 8 bases short and J 7 bases short, with 15 bases between. The CDR3 nucleotides read TGTGCCAGCTACGGGGCCGAGTGGAATGAGCAGTTCTTC. Translation gives CASYGAEWNEQFF.

The chain joins TRBV4-1 to TRBJ1-6, with D possibly matching TRBD1 (5 bases). CDR1 and CDR2 from the germline V gene are MGHRA and YSYEKL. V was shortened by 2 bases and J by 2 bases, with 16 bases between the two germline ends. This CDR3 spans 18 amino acids. The CDR3: CASSQFGAPSPYNSPLHF. The CDR3, as DNA: TGCGCCAGCAGCCAATTTGGGGCCCCGAGCCCCTATAATTCACCCCTCCACTTT.

This clone has more than one count but fewer than ten. J is TRBJ1-1 and V is TRBV19; D gene uncertain. The CDR3 is made up of 11 amino acids. CDR1 and CDR2 from the germline V gene are LNHDA and SQIVND (reference sequence). The V end lost 4 bases, the J end lost 5 bases, and 5 bases lay between the germline ends. The CDR3 DNA is TGTGCCAGTAGTAAGCGAACTGAAGCTTTCTTT. The encoded protein is CASSKRTEAFF.

Concerning this clone: Other DNA sequences within the sample encode an identical CDR3. The chain has TRBV28 and TRBJ1-5, with D possibly being TRBD1 (5 bases). The V end was cut by 6 bases, the J end by 2 bases, with 5 bases between. The germline V gene has CDR1 MDHEN and CDR2 SYDVKM. CDR3 length equals 12 residues. CDR3 nucleotide sequence: TGTGCCAGCAGGACAGGCAATCAGCCCCAGCATTTT. This codes for CASRTGNQPQHF.

The chain recombines TRBV23-1 with TRBJ2-1, with 9 bases aligning to TRBD1. TRBV23-1 is sorted into the ORF group, with uncertain function. This CDR3 is 17 amino acids long. The trim removed 7 bases at V and 0 bases at J, leaving 10 bases unmatched. Here the CDR3 DNA reads TGCGCCAGCACAGTAGGGACAGGGTCGCCCTCCTACAATGAGCAGTTCTTC. Translation: CASTVGTGSPSYNEQFF.